Following are 23 T cell receptor beta chains from one sample sequenced in a study of T cell repertoires in cytomegalovirus infection. From the reads, TCRdb called clonotypes with MiXCR, one entry per CDR3 protein. There are roughly 800,000 distinct CDR3 sequences in the sample; almost 30% occur only once, and around 13% lies in the top ten. The antigens these receptors bind are not known. Sample: cultured CD8+ T cells from PBMCs, taken from culture after CMV antigen stimulation. The source of these receptors is a human donor in good health (CMV status not recorded). Some clones in this sample may be carry-over from other donors' samples.

The gene calls are TRBV14 and TRBJ1-1; D gene unclear. The germline gives CDR1 SGHDN, CDR2 FVKESK. V was clipped by 3 bases and J by 3 bases, with 14 bases between them. The CDR3 totals 15 residues. The chain's CDR3 is CASSQATRRDTEAFF. The CDR3 DNA reads TGTGCCAGCAGCCAGGCTACGAGAAGGGACACTGAAGCTTTCTTT. Full variable domain (remainder filled in from reference TRBV14 and TRBJ1-1): EAGVTQFPSHSVIEKGQTVTLRCDPISGHDNLYWYRRVMGKEIKFLLHFVKESKQDESGMPNNRFLAERTGGTYSTLKVQPAELEDSGVYFCASSQATRRDTEAFFGQGTRLTVV.

The chain has TRBV3-1 and TRBJ1-6; D gene uncertain. The CDR3 spans 16 residues. V was trimmed by 2 bases and J by 6 bases, leaving 14 bases between them. The germline gives CDR1 LGHDT, CDR2 YNNKEL (reference sequence). This chain's CDR3 is CASSQRTEVINSPLHF. CDR3 sequence (DNA): TGTGCCAGCAGCCAACGAACGGAGGTGATTAATTCACCCCTCCACTTT.

This clonotype was detected only a few times. J is TRBJ2-2 and V is TRBV7-6; 9 bases fit TRBD2. Germline CDR1 and CDR2: SGHVS and FNYEAQ. This CDR3 spans 17 amino acids. Trimming removed 5 bases from V and 7 bases from J; junction bases left unmatched: 14. CDR3 loop: CASSPVSGLALLGELFF. The CDR3 region has the DNA TGTGCCAGCAGCCCCGTATCGGGACTAGCTCTTCTCGGGGAGCTGTTTTTT.

This clonotype was seen a handful of times. This chain uses TRBV7-9 with TRBJ2-4, with a possible D match to TRBD2 (7 bases). V was pared by 4 bases and J by 3 bases, with 25 bases between. Germline-derived CDR1 and CDR2 are SEHNR and FQNEAQ (reference sequence). The CDR3 covers 19 residues. The CDR3 region has the DNA TGTGCCAGCAGCTCCACTAGAGGGGGGGGCCCCAACGGCAAAAACATTCAGTACTTC. Protein product: CASSSTRGGGPNGKNIQYF.

The table lists this clonotype with many counts. The CDR3 DNA is TGTGCCAGCAGTTACTCTCCTAGCGGAAGCTCCTACGAGCAGTACGTC. Protein sequence: CASSYSPSGSSYEQYV. V usage is TRBV6-6 and J usage is TRBJ2-7, with 7 bases that match TRBD2. Trimming cost V 0 bases and J 0 bases; bases outside gene matches: 5. CDR1 is MNHNY, CDR2 SVGAGI, per germline (reference sequence). The CDR3 length is 16 residues.

This clonotype appeared once. This chain joins TRBV12-3 or TRBV12-4 and TRBJ2-2; the match to TRBD1 covers 10 bases. The CDR3 has 16 amino acids. Trimming at V came to 6 bases and at J to 5 bases, leaving 9 bases not matched to a gene. This CDR3 reads CASSHPDRGETGELFF. For the CDR3, the DNA is TGTGCCAGCAGCCACCCGGACAGGGGGGAGACCGGGGAGCTGTTTTTT.

This clonotype was detected only a few times. This CDR3 reads CASSLPPQFF. CDR3 coding DNA: TGTGCCAGCAGTTTGCCACCTCAGTTCTTC. The V gene is TRBV12-3 or TRBV12-4, the J gene TRBJ2-1; D remains unclear. This CDR3 is 10 amino acids long. V was cut by 3 bases and J by 13 bases, with 7 bases left in between.

This clonotype was counted a few times. This chain uses TRBV7-9 with TRBJ1-1; D might be TRBD1 (6 bases). Trimming removed 5 bases from V and 3 bases from J, with 22 bases in between. Looked up from germline, CDR1 is SEHNR and CDR2 is FQNEAQ (reference sequence). The CDR3 is 17 amino acids. This CDR3 is CASSPSPGQKRDTEAFF. As DNA, the CDR3 is TGTGCCAGCAGCCCGTCGCCGGGACAAAAGAGGGACACTGAAGCTTTCTTT.

This clonotype turned up a few times. This chain joins TRBV7-8 and TRBJ1-1; perhaps TRBD1 as D (6 bases). There are 15 residues in the CDR3. Trimming took 5 bases from V and 6 from J, leaving 19 bases between them. Germline V gene sequence: CDR1 SGHVS, CDR2 FQNEAQ. CDR3 sequence: CASSTTWGLWAEAFF. The CDR3 DNA reads as TGTGCCAGCAGCACGACCTGGGGGCTCTGGGCTGAAGCTTTCTTT.

The rearrangement uses TRBV5-4 and TRBJ2-2, with TRBD1 as a possible D gene (6 bases). This CDR3 spans 16 amino acids. Germline V gene data show CDR1 as SGHNT and CDR2 as YYREEE (reference sequence). Between the trimmed V and J ends, which lost 4 bases and 1 base, there was a span of 14 bases. CDR3 residues: CASSRPGTKNTGELFF. The CDR3 DNA reads as TGTGCCAGCAGCCGTCCCGGGACAAAGAACACCGGGGAGCTGTTTTTT.

This clonotype was recorded a few times. The V and J genes are TRBV19 and TRBJ1-4; D perhaps matches TRBD1 (5 bases). Trimming removed 6 bases from V and 8 bases from J, with 25 bases in between. CDR3 length: 17 residues. Per the germline V gene, CDR1 is LNHDA and CDR2 is SQIVND (reference sequence). In nucleotides, the CDR3 is TGTGCCAGTAGCACGTTTGTCGGAGGGGCCGCGTCGGAAAAACTGTTTTTT. Translated, it gives CASSTFVGGAASEKLFF. The whole variable domain, remainder taken from reference TRBV19 and TRBJ1-4, is DGGITQSPKYLFRKEGQNVTLSCEQNLNHDAMYWYRQDPGQGLRLIYYSQIVNDFQKGDIAEGYSVSREKKESFPLTVTSAQKNPTAFYLCASSTFVGGAASEKLFFGSGTQLSVL.

The chain carries TRBV5-5 and TRBJ1-6, with D uncertain. The V and J ends lost 0 bases and 4 bases respectively, with 11 bases between them. The CDR3 is 16 amino acids. From germline, CDR1 is SGHKS and CDR2 YYEKEE (reference sequence). CDR3 nucleotide sequence: TGTGCCAGCAGCTTGGGGACTGGGGTATATAATTCACCCCTCCACTTT. As protein: CASSLGTGVYNSPLHF.

This clonotype showed up just a few times. The chain carries TRBV6-2 or TRBV6-3 and TRBJ1-2; D unclear. Trimming stripped 7 bases from V and 7 bases from J, with 16 bases between. CDR3 length equals 13 residues. Per the germline V gene, CDR1 is MNHEY and CDR2 is SVGEGT. CDR3 in DNA: TGTGCCAGCACCCCAAGCGAGGTATTTGGCTACACCTTC. It yields the protein CASTPSEVFGYTF.

This clonotype was seen only once. J is TRBJ2-7 and V is TRBV3-1; D is unresolved. This CDR3 is 14 amino acids long. CDR1 and CDR2 (germline): LGHDT, YNNKEL (reference sequence). Trimming shortened V by 1 base and J by 4 bases, and 11 bases separated the two germline ends. The CDR3 DNA reads as TGTGCCAGCAGCCAAGTAGGGTCCAAATACGAGCAGTACTTC. Amino acid sequence: CASSQVGSKYEQYF.

The V and J genes are TRBV29-1 and TRBJ2-1, with TRBD1 matching 7 bases. Trimming took 2 bases from V and 3 from J; bases not matched to a gene: 7. The CDR3 is made up of 15 amino acids. Germline loops: CDR1 SQVTM, CDR2 ANQGSEA. Here the CDR3 reads CSVEWSGGFYNEQFF. CDR3 coding DNA: TGCAGCGTTGAATGGTCAGGGGGATTCTACAATGAGCAGTTCTTC.

This clonotype has a handful of counts. This chain connects TRBV7-2 to TRBJ2-1; maybe TRBD2 (6 bases). Trimming pared 5 bases from V and 2 bases from J, leaving 16 bases between. The CDR3 sequence is 16 residues long. In germline, CDR1 is SGHTA, CDR2 FQGNSA. CDR3 sequence (DNA): TGTGCCAGCAGCGGGAGTCTAGCGCAAGCCTACAATGAGCAGTTCTTC. It translates to CASSGSLAQAYNEQFF.

This clonotype has a handful of counts. The chain uses TRBV19 and TRBJ2-1; D remains ambiguous. V lost 3 bases and J 3 bases, leaving 6 bases between the germline ends. CDR1 and CDR2 from the germline V gene are LNHDA and SQIVND (reference sequence). The CDR3 has 13 residues. CDR3 residues: CASSMPGYNEQFF. The CDR3 DNA reads as TGTGCCAGTAGTATGCCCGGCTACAATGAGCAGTTCTTC.

This chain's CDR3 is CASSPRSGTEAFF. CDR3 bases: TGTGCCAGCAGCCCGAGGAGCGGCACTGAAGCTTTCTTT. V gene TRBV11-3 combines with J gene TRBJ1-1; D remains ambiguous. Germline CDR1 and CDR2: SGHNT and YENEEA. The CDR3 runs 13 residues. The V gene lost 5 bases and the J gene lost 4 bases, with 11 bases spanning the gap.

This clonotype appeared a few times. The chain couples TRBV6-2 or TRBV6-3 to TRBJ2-1, with D perhaps TRBD2 (6 bases). V was trimmed by 0 bases and J by 0 bases, leaving 12 bases between them. The V gene's germline CDR1 is MNHEY and CDR2 SVGEGT. This CDR3 spans 17 amino acids. The CDR3 region has the DNA TGTGCCAGCAGTTACTCGAAGAGGGGAGGCTCCTACAATGAGCAGTTCTTC. Amino acids: CASSYSKRGGSYNEQFF.

A few counts support this clonotype. The chain combines TRBV7-9 with TRBJ2-5; no clear D. Germline V gene lookup returns CDR1 SEHNR and CDR2 FQNEAQ (reference sequence). This CDR3 region has 15 residues. Trimming stripped 3 bases from V and 3 bases from J, with 14 bases between. CDR3 loop: CASSFPRIFEETQYF. The DNA for the CDR3 is TGTGCCAGCAGCTTCCCGAGGATATTTGAAGAGACCCAGTACTTC.

V and J are TRBV11-3 and TRBJ2-1; possibly TRBD2 for D (5 bases). The CDR3 totals 19 residues. Trimming took 3 bases from V and 5 from J, leaving 26 bases between them. Germline assignment: CDR1 SGHNT and CDR2 YENEEA. CDR3 in DNA: TGTGCCAGCAGCTTGTATGGGCCTGAGGAGGTATGGCTAAACAATGAGCAGTTCTTC. Translating gives CASSLYGPEEVWLNNEQFF.

This clonotype was seen at least ten times. The chain uses TRBV7-8 and TRBJ2-1; D perhaps matches TRBD2 (6 bases). Germline V gives CDR1 SGHVS, CDR2 FQNEAQ. The V end was cut by 8 bases, the J end by 3 bases, with 23 bases between. CDR3 length: 17 residues. In nucleotides, the CDR3 is TGTGCCAGCTCATCGGGGAGGACCTCTGGTAACTACAATGAGCAGTTCTTC. This sequence encodes CASSSGRTSGNYNEQFF.

This clonotype turned up a few times. The V and J genes are TRBV2 and TRBJ2-5, with D perhaps TRBD2 (5 bases). The CDR3 contains 18 residues. In germline, CDR1 is SNHLY, CDR2 FYNNEI. Between the trimmed V and J ends, which lost 4 bases and 3 bases, there was a span of 24 bases. This chain's CDR3 is CASSVGTLVLDWKETQYF. The CDR3 nucleotides are TGTGCCAGCAGTGTCGGCACTTTAGTTCTGGACTGGAAAGAGACCCAGTACTTC. The full variable domain, rest sourced from reference TRBV2 and TRBJ2-5, is EPEVTQTPSHQVTQMGQEVILRCVPISNHLYFYWYRQILGQKVEFLVSFYNNEISEKSEIFDDQFSVERPDGSNFTLKIRSTKLEDSAMYFCASSVGTLVLDWKETQYFGPGTRLLVL.